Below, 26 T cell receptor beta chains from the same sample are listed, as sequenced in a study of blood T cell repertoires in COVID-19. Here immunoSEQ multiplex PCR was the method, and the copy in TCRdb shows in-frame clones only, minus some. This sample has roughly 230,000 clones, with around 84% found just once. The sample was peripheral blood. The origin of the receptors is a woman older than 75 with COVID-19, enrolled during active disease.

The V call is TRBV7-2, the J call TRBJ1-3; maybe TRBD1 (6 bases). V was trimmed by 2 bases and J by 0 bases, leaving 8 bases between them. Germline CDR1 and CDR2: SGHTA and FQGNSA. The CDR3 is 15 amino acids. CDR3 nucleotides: TGTGCCAGCAGCTTACGGACAGACTCTGGAAACACCATATATTTT. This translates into CASSLRTDSGNTIYF.

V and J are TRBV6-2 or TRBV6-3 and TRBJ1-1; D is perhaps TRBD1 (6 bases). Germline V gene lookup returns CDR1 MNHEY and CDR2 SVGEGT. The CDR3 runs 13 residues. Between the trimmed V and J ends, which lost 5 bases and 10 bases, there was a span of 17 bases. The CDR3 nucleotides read TGTGCCAGCAGTACGCCGACAGGTCTCCGAGCTTTCTTT. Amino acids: CASSTPTGLRAFF.

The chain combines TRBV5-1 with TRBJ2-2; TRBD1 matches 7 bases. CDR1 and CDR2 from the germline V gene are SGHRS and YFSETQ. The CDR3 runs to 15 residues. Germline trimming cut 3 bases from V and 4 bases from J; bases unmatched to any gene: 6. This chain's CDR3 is CASSWQGVATGELFF. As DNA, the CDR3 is TGCGCCAGCAGCTGGCAGGGGGTGGCCACCGGGGAGCTGTTTTTT.

CDR3: CASSLRQGGNTEAFF. CDR3 coding DNA: TGTGCCAGCAGCTTAAGACAGGGGGGGAACACTGAAGCTTTCTTT. V usage is TRBV7-2 and J usage is TRBJ1-1, with 9 bases aligning to TRBD1. This CDR3 has 15 residues. The germline CDR1 and CDR2 sequences are SGHTA and FQGNSA. J gave up 1 base and V 2 bases, and 2 bases lay outside the gene matches.

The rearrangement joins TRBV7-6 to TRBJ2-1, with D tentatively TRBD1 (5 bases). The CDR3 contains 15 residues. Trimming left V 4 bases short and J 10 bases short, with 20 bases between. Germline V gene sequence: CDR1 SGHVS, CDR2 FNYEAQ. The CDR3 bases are TGTGCCAGCAGCTCTTGGACAACCCGCGTGGAAGAGCAGTTCTTC. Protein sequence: CASSSWTTRVEEQFF. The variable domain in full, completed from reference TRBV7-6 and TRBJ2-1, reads GAGVSQSPRYKVTKRGQDVALRCDPISGHVSLYWYRQALGQGPEFLTYFNYEAQQDKSGLPNDRFSAERPEGSISTLTIQRTEQRDSAMYRCASSSWTTRVEEQFFGPGTRLTVL.

CDR3: CASSFGQGAIDTEAFF. CDR3 coding DNA: TGCGCCAGCAGCTTCGGACAGGGGGCAATTGACACTGAAGCTTTCTTT. J is TRBJ1-1 and V is TRBV5-1; 11 bases are a match to TRBD1. V lost 2 bases, J lost 3 bases, and 6 bases stayed unmatched. Germline values: CDR1 SGHRS, CDR2 YFSETQ. This CDR3 spans 16 amino acids.

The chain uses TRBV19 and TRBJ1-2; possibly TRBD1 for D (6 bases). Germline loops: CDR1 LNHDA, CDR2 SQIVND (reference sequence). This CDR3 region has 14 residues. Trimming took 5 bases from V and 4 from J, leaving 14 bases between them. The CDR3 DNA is TGTGCCAGTAGTGTACAGGGCCCAAGCTATGGCTACACCTTC. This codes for CASSVQGPSYGYTF.

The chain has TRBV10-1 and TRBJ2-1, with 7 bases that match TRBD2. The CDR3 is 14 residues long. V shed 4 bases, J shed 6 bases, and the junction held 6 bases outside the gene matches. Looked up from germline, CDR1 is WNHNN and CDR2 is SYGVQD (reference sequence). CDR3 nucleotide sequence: TGCGCCAGCAGTGGCGGGGGTCTTCTCAATGAGCAGTTCTTC. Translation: CASSGGGLLNEQFF.

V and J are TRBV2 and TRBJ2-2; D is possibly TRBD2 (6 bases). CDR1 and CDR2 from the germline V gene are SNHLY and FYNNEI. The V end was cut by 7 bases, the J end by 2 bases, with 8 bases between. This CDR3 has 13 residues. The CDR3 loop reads CASTRDNTGELFF. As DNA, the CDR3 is TGTGCCAGCACGCGGGACAACACCGGGGAGCTGTTTTTT.

CDR3 region: CATSGGRGDSEAFF. In DNA, the CDR3 is TGTGCCACCAGTGGTGGGAGAGGGGACTCTGAAGCTTTCTTT. V gene TRBV24-1 combines with J gene TRBJ1-1; tentatively, D is TRBD1 (5 bases). V dropped 5 bases and J dropped 6 bases, with 15 bases sitting between them. The germline V gene has CDR1 KGHDR and CDR2 SFDVKD. The CDR3 has 14 residues.

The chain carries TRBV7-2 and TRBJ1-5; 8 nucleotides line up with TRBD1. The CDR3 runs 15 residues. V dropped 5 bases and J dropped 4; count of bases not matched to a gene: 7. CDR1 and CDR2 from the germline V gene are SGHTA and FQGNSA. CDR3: CASSTTGAANQPQHF. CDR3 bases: TGTGCCAGCAGCACGACAGGGGCCGCAAATCAGCCCCAGCATTTT.

The CDR3 DNA follows: TGTGCCAGCAGTCGCGACAGATTCTCTGGAAACACCATATATTTT. Translation gives CASSRDRFSGNTIYF. The gene calls are TRBV6-5 and TRBJ1-3, with D tentatively TRBD1 (5 bases). Germline V gives CDR1 MNHEY, CDR2 SVGAGI. V was trimmed by 5 bases and J by 0 bases, leaving 11 bases between them. The CDR3 runs 15 residues.

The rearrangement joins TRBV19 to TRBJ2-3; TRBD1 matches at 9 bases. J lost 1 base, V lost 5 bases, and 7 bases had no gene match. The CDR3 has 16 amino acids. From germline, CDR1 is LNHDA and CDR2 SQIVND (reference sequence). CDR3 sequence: CASSPRTGVGTDTQYF. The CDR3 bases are TGTGCCAGTAGTCCTCGGACAGGGGTAGGCACAGATACGCAGTATTTT.

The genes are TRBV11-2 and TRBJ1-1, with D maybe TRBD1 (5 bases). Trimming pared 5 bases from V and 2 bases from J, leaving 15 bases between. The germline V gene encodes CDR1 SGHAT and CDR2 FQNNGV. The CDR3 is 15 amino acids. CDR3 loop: CASSQGPGLNTEAFF. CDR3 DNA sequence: TGTGCCAGCAGCCAGGGCCCGGGCCTCAACACTGAAGCTTTCTTT.

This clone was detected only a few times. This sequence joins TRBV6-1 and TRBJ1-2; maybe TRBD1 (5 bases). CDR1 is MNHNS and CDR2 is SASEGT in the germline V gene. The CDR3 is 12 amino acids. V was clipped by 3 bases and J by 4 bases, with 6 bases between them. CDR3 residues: CASSEGPYGYTF. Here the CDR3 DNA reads TGTGCCAGCAGTGAGGGGCCCTATGGCTACACCTTC.

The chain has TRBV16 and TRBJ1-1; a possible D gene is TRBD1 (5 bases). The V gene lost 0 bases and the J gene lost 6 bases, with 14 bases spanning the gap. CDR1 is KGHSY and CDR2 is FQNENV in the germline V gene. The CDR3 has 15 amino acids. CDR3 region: CASSQSGRAIPEAFF. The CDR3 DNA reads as TGTGCCAGCAGCCAATCGGGCAGGGCAATCCCTGAAGCTTTCTTT.

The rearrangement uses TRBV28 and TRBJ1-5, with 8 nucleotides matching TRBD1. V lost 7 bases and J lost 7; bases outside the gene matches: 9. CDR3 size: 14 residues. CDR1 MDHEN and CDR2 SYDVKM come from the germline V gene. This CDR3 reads CASTPGGAGQPQHF. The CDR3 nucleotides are TGTGCCAGCACCCCAGGGGGCGCAGGGCAGCCCCAGCATTTT.

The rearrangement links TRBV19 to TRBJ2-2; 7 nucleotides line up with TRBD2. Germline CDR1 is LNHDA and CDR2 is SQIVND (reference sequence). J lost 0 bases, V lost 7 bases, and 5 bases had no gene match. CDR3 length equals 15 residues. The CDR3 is CASISGAANTGELFF. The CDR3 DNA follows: TGTGCCAGTATAAGCGGGGCAGCGAACACCGGGGAGCTGTTTTTT.

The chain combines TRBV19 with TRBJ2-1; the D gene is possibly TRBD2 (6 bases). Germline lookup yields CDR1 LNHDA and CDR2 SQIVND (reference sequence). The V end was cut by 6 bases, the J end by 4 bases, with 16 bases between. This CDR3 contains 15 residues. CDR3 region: CASRLEGLGYNEQFF. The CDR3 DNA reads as TGTGCCAGTAGATTGGAGGGATTGGGGTACAATGAGCAGTTCTTC. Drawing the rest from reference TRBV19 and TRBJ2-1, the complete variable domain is DGGITQSPKYLFRKEGQNVTLSCEQNLNHDAMYWYRQDPGQGLRLIYYSQIVNDFQKGDIAEGYSVSREKKESFPLTVTSAQKNPTAFYLCASRLEGLGYNEQFFGPGTRLTVL.

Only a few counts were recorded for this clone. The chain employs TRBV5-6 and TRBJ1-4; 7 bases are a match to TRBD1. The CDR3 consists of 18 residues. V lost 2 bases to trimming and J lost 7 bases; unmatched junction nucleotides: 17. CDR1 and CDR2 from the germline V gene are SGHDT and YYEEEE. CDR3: CASSLFRDRVYLGEKLFF. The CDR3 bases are TGTGCCAGCAGCTTATTTCGCGACAGGGTTTATCTTGGTGAAAAACTGTTTTTT.

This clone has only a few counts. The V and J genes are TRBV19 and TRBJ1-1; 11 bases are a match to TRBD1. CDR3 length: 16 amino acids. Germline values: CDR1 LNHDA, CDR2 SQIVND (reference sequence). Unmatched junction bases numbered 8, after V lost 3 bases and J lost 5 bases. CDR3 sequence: CASSIGDRGRWTEAFF. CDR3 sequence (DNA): TGTGCCAGTAGTATTGGGGACAGGGGGAGATGGACTGAAGCTTTCTTT. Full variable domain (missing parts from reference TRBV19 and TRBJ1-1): DGGITQSPKYLFRKEGQNVTLSCEQNLNHDAMYWYRQDPGQGLRLIYYSQIVNDFQKGDIAEGYSVSREKKESFPLTVTSAQKNPTAFYLCASSIGDRGRWTEAFFGQGTRLTVV.

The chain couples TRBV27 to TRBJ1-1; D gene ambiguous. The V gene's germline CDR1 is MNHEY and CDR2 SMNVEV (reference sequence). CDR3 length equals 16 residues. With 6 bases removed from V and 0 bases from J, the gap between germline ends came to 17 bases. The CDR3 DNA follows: TGTGCCAGCAGCCCCTCATACAGCAGGATGAACACTGAAGCTTTCTTT. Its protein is CASSPSYSRMNTEAFF.

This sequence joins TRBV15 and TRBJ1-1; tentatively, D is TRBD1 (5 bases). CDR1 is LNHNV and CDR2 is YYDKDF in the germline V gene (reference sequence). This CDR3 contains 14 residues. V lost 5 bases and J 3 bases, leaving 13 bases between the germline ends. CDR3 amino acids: CATSPAGGYTEAFF. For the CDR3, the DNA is TGTGCCACCAGCCCCGCGGGGGGATACACTGAAGCTTTCTTT. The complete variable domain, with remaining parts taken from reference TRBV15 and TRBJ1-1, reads DAMVIQNPRYQVTQFGKPVTLSCSQTLNHNVMYWYQQKSSQAPKLLFHYYDKDFNNEADTPDNFQSRRPNTSFCFLDIRSPGLGDTAMYLCATSPAGGYTEAFFGQGTRLTVV.

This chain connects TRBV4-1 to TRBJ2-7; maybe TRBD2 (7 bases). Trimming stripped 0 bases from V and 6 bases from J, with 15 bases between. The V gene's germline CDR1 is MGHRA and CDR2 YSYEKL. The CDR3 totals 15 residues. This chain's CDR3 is CASSQEGGVGAEQYF. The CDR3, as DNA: TGCGCCAGCAGCCAAGAAGGGGGGGTTGGCGCCGAGCAGTACTTC.

CDR3 nucleotide sequence: TGCAGCGCGAGTCAGACAGGGGGCGACTATGGCTACACCTTC. It translates to CSASQTGGDYGYTF. V is TRBV29-1 and J is TRBJ1-2; 10 bases fit TRBD1. There are 14 residues in the CDR3. Per germline, CDR1 SQVTM and CDR2 ANQGSEA. V lost 7 bases, J lost 3 bases, and 8 bases stayed unmatched.

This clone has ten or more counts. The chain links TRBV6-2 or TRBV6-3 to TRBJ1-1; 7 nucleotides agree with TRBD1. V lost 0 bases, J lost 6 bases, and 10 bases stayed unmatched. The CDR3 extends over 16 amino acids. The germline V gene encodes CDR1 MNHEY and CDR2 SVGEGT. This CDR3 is CASSYSTGSPEAEAFF. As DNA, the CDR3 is TGTGCCAGCAGTTACTCGACAGGGAGCCCAGAGGCTGAAGCTTTCTTT.